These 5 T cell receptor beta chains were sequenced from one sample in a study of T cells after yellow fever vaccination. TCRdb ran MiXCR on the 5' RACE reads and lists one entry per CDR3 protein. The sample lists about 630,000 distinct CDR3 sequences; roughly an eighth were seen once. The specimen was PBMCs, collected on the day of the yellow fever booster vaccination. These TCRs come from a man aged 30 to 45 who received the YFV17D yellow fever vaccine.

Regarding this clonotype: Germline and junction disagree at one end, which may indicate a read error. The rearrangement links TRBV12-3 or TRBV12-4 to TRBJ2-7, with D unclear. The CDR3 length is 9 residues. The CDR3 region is CASSLDTTF. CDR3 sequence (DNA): TGTGCCAGCAGTTTAGATACGACCTTC.

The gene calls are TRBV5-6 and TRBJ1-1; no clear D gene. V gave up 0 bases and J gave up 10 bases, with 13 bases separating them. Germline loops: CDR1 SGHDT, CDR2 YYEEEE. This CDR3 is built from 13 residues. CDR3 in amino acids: CASSLAHAQRAFF. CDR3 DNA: TGTGCCAGCAGCTTGGCCCACGCCCAACGAGCTTTCTTT.

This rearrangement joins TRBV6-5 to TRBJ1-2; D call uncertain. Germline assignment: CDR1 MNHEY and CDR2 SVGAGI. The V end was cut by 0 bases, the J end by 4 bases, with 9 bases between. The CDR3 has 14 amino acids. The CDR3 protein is CASSYSEGSYGYTF. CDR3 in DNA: TGTGCCAGCAGTTACTCAGAGGGAAGCTATGGCTACACCTTC.

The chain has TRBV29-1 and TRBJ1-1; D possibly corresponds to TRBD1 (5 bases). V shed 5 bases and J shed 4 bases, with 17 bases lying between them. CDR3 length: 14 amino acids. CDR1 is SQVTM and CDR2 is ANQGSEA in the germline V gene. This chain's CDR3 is CSVQRGTGSTEAFF. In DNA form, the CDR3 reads TGCAGCGTTCAGAGAGGGACGGGGAGCACTGAAGCTTTCTTT.

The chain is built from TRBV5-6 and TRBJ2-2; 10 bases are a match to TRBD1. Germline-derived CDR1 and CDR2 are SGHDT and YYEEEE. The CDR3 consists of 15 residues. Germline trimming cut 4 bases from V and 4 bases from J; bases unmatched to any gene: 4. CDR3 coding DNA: TGTGCCAGCAGCATCGACAGGGGGCGCACCGGGGAGCTGTTTTTT. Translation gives CASSIDRGRTGELFF. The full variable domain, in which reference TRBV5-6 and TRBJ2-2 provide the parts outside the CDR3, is DAGVTQSPTHLIKTRGQQVTLRCSPKSGHDTVSWYQQALGQGPQFIFQYYEEEERQRGNFPDRFSGHQFPNYSSELNVNALLLGDSALYLCASSIDRGRTGELFFGEGSRLTVL.